Listed below are T cell receptor beta chains from one sample, sequenced in a study of shared clonotypes between healthy human individuals. TCRdb's table, derived via immunoSEQ multiplex PCR, lists solely in-frame clones and lacks some. The top ten clones hold approximately 0.36% of a sample with around 2.5 million clones, 80% to 95% of them seen once. Sequencing was carried out using naive CD4+ T cells from PBMCs. The receptors here all came from a man in his late teens or twenties in good health. Some clones in this sample may be carry-over from other donors' samples. CDR3s include the opening cysteine and the closing phenylalanine or tryptophan. Fields, in order: D gene, V gene, clone size, J gene, CDR3 protein, CDR3 DNA. D genes are given only for firm matches. A row's size may be missing; if present it is once, few, many or a size class.

D: .; V: TRBV6-4; size: once; J: TRBJ2-7; CDR3: CASRTTGTASEQYF; DNA: TGTGCCAGCAGAACTACCGGGACGGCCTCCGAGCAGTACTTC
D: .; V: TRBV5-6; size: .; J: TRBJ2-1; CDR3: CASSPKARYYNEQFF; DNA: TGTGCCAGCAGCCCCAAAGCGCGGTACTACAATGAGCAGTTCTTC
D: TRBD1; V: TRBV13; size: .; J: TRBJ1-2; CDR3: CASSYAGGDYGYTF; DNA: TGTGCCAGCAGCTACGCAGGGGGCGACTATGGCTACACCTTC
D: TRBD2; V: TRBV7-2; size: .; J: TRBJ2-1; CDR3: CASSSGLAGVDEQFF; DNA: TGTGCCAGCAGCTCCGGACTAGCGGGAGTCGATGAGCAGTTCTTC
D: .; V: TRBV7-8; size: .; J: TRBJ1-3; CDR3: CASSSPGGNTIYF; DNA: TGTGCCAGCAGCTCACCCGGTGGAAACACCATATATTTT
D: TRBD1; V: TRBV5-1; size: .; J: TRBJ1-1; CDR3: CASSFGTAFSSEAFF; DNA: TGCGCCAGCAGCTTCGGGACAGCCTTTAGTTCTGAAGCTTTCTTT
D: TRBD1; V: TRBV6-6; size: .; J: TRBJ2-7; CDR3: CASSYGGQGANYEQYF; DNA: TGTGCCAGCAGTTACGGGGGCCAGGGGGCCAACTACGAGCAGTACTTC
D: .; V: TRBV2; size: .; J: TRBJ2-1; CDR3: CASTFTPLDNEQFF; DNA: TGTGCCAGCACCTTCACCCCACTGGACAATGAGCAGTTCTTC
D: .; V: TRBV28; size: .; J: TRBJ2-2; CDR3: CATLKPNTGELFF; DNA: TGTGCCACCCTAAAACCGAACACCGGGGAGCTGTTTTTT
D: .; V: TRBV7-2; size: .; J: TRBJ1-5; CDR3: CASSLVQGDQPQHF; DNA: TGTGCCAGCAGCTTAGTTCAGGGCGACCAGCCCCAGCATTTT
D: .; V: TRBV28; size: .; J: TRBJ1-1; CDR3: CASSLGRSEAFF; DNA: TGTGCCAGCAGTTTAGGGAGGTCTGAAGCTTTCTTT
D: .; V: TRBV18; size: .; J: TRBJ2-1; CDR3: CASSLEFYSEQFF; DNA: TGTGCCAGCTCACTGGAGTTCTATAGTGAGCAGTTCTTC
D: TRBD2; V: TRBV7-2; size: once; J: TRBJ2-3; CDR3: CASSPHSGSRGDTQYF; DNA: TGTGCCAGCAGCCCTCATAGCGGGAGCCGGGGAGATACGCAGTATTTT
D: TRBD2; V: TRBV6-6; size: .; J: TRBJ2-1; CDR3: CASSYGTISNEQFF; DNA: TGTGCCAGCAGTTACGGGACTATCAGCAATGAGCAGTTCTTC
D: TRBD1; V: TRBV19; size: once; J: TRBJ2-7; CDR3: CASSMPGQGHEQYF; DNA: TGTGCCAGTAGTATGCCGGGACAGGGCCACGAGCAGTACTTC
D: TRBD1; V: TRBV28; size: .; J: TRBJ2-7; CDR3: CASSLLGQGGNEQYF; DNA: TGTGCCAGCAGTTTATTAGGACAGGGGGGCAACGAGCAGTACTTC
D: .; V: TRBV9; size: .; J: TRBJ2-2; CDR3: CASSRDTVDPGELFF; DNA: TGTGCCAGCAGCCGGGACACCGTTGACCCCGGGGAGCTGTTTTTT
D: TRBD2; V: TRBV5-1; size: .; J: TRBJ2-7; CDR3: CASSLVVSGPYEQYF; DNA: TGCGCCAGCAGCTTGGTGGTTAGCGGGCCCTACGAGCAGTACTTC
D: .; V: TRBV29-1; size: .; J: TRBJ2-3; CDR3: CSVEGVFGTDTQYF; DNA: TGCAGCGTTGAGGGGGTCTTCGGCACAGATACGCAGTATTTT
D: .; V: TRBV5-1; size: .; J: TRBJ2-1; CDR3: CASSLGLATNYNEQFF; DNA: TGCGCCAGCAGCTTGGGCCTAGCGACTAACTACAATGAGCAGTTCTTC
D: .; V: TRBV29-1; size: .; J: TRBJ2-7; CDR3: CSVANRASYEQYF; DNA: TGCAGCGTCGCGAACAGGGCCTCCTACGAGCAGTACTTC
D: .; V: TRBV7-2; size: .; J: TRBJ2-7; CDR3: CASSIGRNPYEQYF; DNA: TGTGCCAGCAGCATTGGACGGAACCCCTACGAGCAGTACTTC